One sample yielded the 19 T cell receptor beta chains listed below, sequenced in a study of blood T cell repertoires in COVID-19 (dated by TCRdb to the early 2020s). Preparation of the library involved the immunoSEQ multiplex PCR assay. The table was pulled from immuneACCESS by TCRdb, which kept in-frame rearrangements only. Such tables lose some clones; where checked, under half of the loss comes from unresolved V genes, and the rest has no known cause. A total of 160,000 or so clones appear in this sample, roughly 80% of them only once. Roughly 8% of the sample is in the top ten clones. Material: PBMCs or T cells enriched from blood (not recorded which). Receptor source: a woman aged 45-65 years who had recovered from COVID-19.

V is TRBV5-1 and J is TRBJ1-6, with 10 bases aligning to TRBD1. J gave up 7 bases and V 0 bases, and 1 base lay outside the gene matches. The CDR3 has 15 amino acids. The germline gives CDR1 SGHRS, CDR2 YFSETQ. CDR3 sequence: CASSLEGQGNSPLHF. CDR3 sequence (DNA): TGCGCCAGCAGCTTGGAGGGACAGGGGAATTCACCCCTCCACTTT.

The chain links TRBV7-2 to TRBJ1-3; D may be TRBD1 (6 bases). V dropped 1 base and J dropped 0 bases, with 13 bases sitting between them. The germline V gene has CDR1 SGHTA and CDR2 FQGNSA. The CDR3 extends over 17 amino acids. CDR3: CASSLGQATFSGNTIYF. The CDR3 region has the DNA TGTGCCAGCAGCTTAGGACAGGCGACCTTCTCTGGAAACACCATATATTTT.

The CDR3 loop is CASSIWMEFNEQFF. The DNA of the CDR3 is TGTGCCAGCTCAATTTGGATGGAGTTCAATGAGCAGTTCTTC. The chain carries TRBV18 and TRBJ2-1; D is undetermined. Germline V gene lookup returns CDR1 KGHSH and CDR2 LQKENI. The CDR3 spans 14 residues. Trimming cost V 5 bases and J 6 bases, with 14 bases left between them. The variable domain in full, completed from reference TRBV18 and TRBJ2-1, reads NAGVMQNPRHLVRRRGQEARLRCSPMKGHSHVYWYRQLPEEGLKFMVYLQKENIIDESGMPKERFSAEFPKEGPSILRIQQVVRGDSAAYFCASSIWMEFNEQFFGPGTRLTVL.

The gene calls are TRBV2 and TRBJ1-2; tentatively, D is TRBD1 (5 bases). CDR1 is SNHLY, CDR2 FYNNEI, per germline. The ends were cut back, 4 bases at V and 6 bases at J, with 12 bases in the middle. The CDR3 covers 13 residues. This CDR3 is CASSVKGVNGYTF. The CDR3 nucleotides are TGTGCCAGCAGTGTTAAAGGGGTAAATGGCTACACCTTC.

A single count supports this clone. J is TRBJ1-2 and V is TRBV7-9; TRBD1 matches at 9 bases. The junction had 8 bases not matched to a gene; V was cut back by 1 base and J by 8 bases. In germline, CDR1 is SEHNR, CDR2 FQNEAQ (reference sequence). The CDR3 totals 15 residues. This CDR3 is CASSLEGTGIEGYTF. CDR3 DNA: TGTGCCAGCAGCTTAGAAGGGACAGGGATCGAAGGCTACACCTTC.

This chain links TRBV5-8 with TRBJ2-5; D is possibly TRBD1 (6 bases). The length of the CDR3 is 14 residues. Trimming removed 0 bases from V and 6 bases from J, with 12 bases in between. Germline values: CDR1 SGHTS, CDR2 YDEGEE. For the CDR3, the DNA is TGTGCCAGCAGCTTGGTCCAGGGGAAAAAGACCCAGTACTTC. Residues: CASSLVQGKKTQYF.

This chain connects TRBV11-1 to TRBJ2-5; D is unclear. The CDR3 is 12 amino acids. Germline CDR1 reads SGHAT; CDR2 reads FQDESV (reference sequence). The V end was cut by 4 bases, the J end by 9 bases, with 12 bases between. The DNA of the CDR3 is TGTGCCAGCAGCTATCAAGAGATGGCCCAGTACTTC. Its protein is CASSYQEMAQYF.

The CDR3 sequence is CASSSGTGGFNEQFF. The CDR3 DNA reads TGTGCCAGCAGCTCGGGGACAGGGGGTTTCAATGAGCAGTTCTTC. The chain is built from TRBV13 and TRBJ2-1, with 11 bases identical to TRBD1. This CDR3 has 15 residues. V trimming: 4 bases; J trimming: 6 bases; junction bases outside the gene matches: 5. Germline CDR1 reads PRHDT; CDR2 reads FYEKMQ (reference sequence).

This chain connects TRBV2 to TRBJ2-1; a possible D gene is TRBD2 (6 bases). CDR3 size: 15 residues. The germline V gene encodes CDR1 SNHLY and CDR2 FYNNEI. The ends were cut back, 4 bases at V and 3 bases at J, with 13 bases in the middle. CDR3 sequence (DNA): TGTGCCAGCAGTGGAACCGGGACTGGCTACAATGAGCAGTTCTTC. It translates to CASSGTGTGYNEQFF.

The chain uses TRBV28 and TRBJ1-6; 10 bases fit TRBD1. With V trimmed by 0 bases and J by 9 bases, 2 bases remained unmatched. Germline-derived CDR1 and CDR2 are MDHEN and SYDVKM. The CDR3 sequence is 15 residues long. CDR3 bases: TGTGCCAGCAGTTTATGGGGACAGGGGAGTTCACCCCTCCACTTT. Its translation: CASSLWGQGSSPLHF.

This chain uses TRBV5-3 with TRBJ1-6, with D possibly being TRBD1 (5 bases). TRBV5-3 has ORF status, its function being uncertain. V shed 1 base and J shed 9 bases, with 14 bases lying between them. The CDR3 consists of 15 residues. In DNA, the CDR3 is TGTGCCAGAAGCTTGAAGGGACGGGAGGCTTCACCCCTCCACTTT. Residues: CARSLKGREASPLHF.

The chain combines TRBV7-3 with TRBJ1-6; maybe TRBD1 (6 bases). The germline V gene has CDR1 SGHTA and CDR2 FQGTGA. The CDR3 is 17 amino acids. The V end lost 6 bases, the J end lost 0 bases, and 15 bases lay between the germline ends. The CDR3 protein is CASSQGGASSYNSPLHF. The CDR3 DNA sequence: TGTGCCAGCAGTCAAGGGGGAGCGAGCTCCTATAATTCACCCCTCCACTTT.

V and J are TRBV7-2 and TRBJ2-1; D unclear. The CDR3 sequence is 14 residues long. Germline V CDR1 and CDR2: SGHTA, FQGNSA. The ends were cut back, 1 base at V and 7 bases at J, with 11 bases in the middle. The CDR3 loop reads CASSLEKAGNEQFF. CDR3 nucleotides: TGTGCCAGCAGCTTAGAAAAGGCCGGGAATGAGCAGTTCTTC.

The gene calls are TRBV18 and TRBJ2-1; D is unresolved. V was clipped by 8 bases and J by 8 bases, with 10 bases between them. This CDR3 has 11 amino acids. Germline values: CDR1 KGHSH, CDR2 LQKENI. CDR3 amino acids: CASLVLDEQFF. The CDR3 nucleotides read TGTGCCAGCCTAGTGTTAGATGAGCAGTTCTTC.

The chain carries TRBV7-2 and TRBJ1-1, with no clear D. The CDR3 contains 13 residues. CDR1 is SGHTA and CDR2 is FQGNSA in the germline V gene. Trimming cost V 4 bases and J 4 bases, with 10 bases left between them. CDR3 in DNA: TGTGCCAGCAGCTCACAGCTATCCACTGAAGCTTTCTTT. Amino acid sequence: CASSSQLSTEAFF.

This chain uses TRBV6-5 with TRBJ2-7, with D tentatively TRBD2 (5 bases). The CDR3 contains 15 residues. CDR1 and CDR2 from the germline V gene are MNHEY and SVGAGI. Trimming pared 11 bases from V and 1 base from J, leaving 21 bases between. This chain's CDR3 is CASHGETRPSYEQYF. CDR3 DNA: TGTGCCTCACACGGGGAGACGCGACCTTCCTACGAGCAGTACTTC.

This clone was counted once. This chain links TRBV7-8 with TRBJ1-5; D uncertain. CDR3 length equals 13 residues. The germline V and J ends were trimmed by 3 bases and 6 bases, with 9 bases remaining between them. Germline V gene lookup returns CDR1 SGHVS and CDR2 FQNEAQ. CDR3 nucleotide sequence: TGTGCCAGCAGCTTGGGTCGGGGTCAGCCCCAGCATTTT. Residues: CASSLGRGQPQHF.

The chain combines TRBV12-5 with TRBJ1-6; 8 positions match TRBD1. J gave up 0 bases and V 2 bases, and 12 bases lay outside the gene matches. This CDR3 comprises 20 residues. Germline loops: CDR1 LGHNT, CDR2 FRNRAP. The CDR3 sequence is CASGLIPGQVLSSYNSPLHF. In DNA form, the CDR3 reads TGTGCTAGTGGTTTGATCCCGGGACAGGTCTTAAGCTCCTATAATTCACCCCTCCACTTT.

This clone appeared once. The J gene is TRBJ1-2, the V gene TRBV29-1, with 8 nucleotides matching TRBD1. J gave up 8 bases and V 4 bases, and 3 bases lay outside the gene matches. The CDR3 sequence is 11 residues long. From germline, CDR1 is SQVTM and CDR2 ANQGSEA. The CDR3 DNA reads TGCAGCGTTGGTTGGACAGGGGGCTACACCTTC. The encoded protein is CSVGWTGGYTF. The full variable domain, in which reference TRBV29-1 and TRBJ1-2 provide the parts outside the CDR3, is SAVISQKPSRDICQRGTSLTIQCQVDSQVTMMFWYRQQPGQSLTLIATANQGSEATYESGFVIDKFPISRPNLTFSTLTVSNMSPEDSSIYLCSVGWTGGYTFGSGTRLTVV.